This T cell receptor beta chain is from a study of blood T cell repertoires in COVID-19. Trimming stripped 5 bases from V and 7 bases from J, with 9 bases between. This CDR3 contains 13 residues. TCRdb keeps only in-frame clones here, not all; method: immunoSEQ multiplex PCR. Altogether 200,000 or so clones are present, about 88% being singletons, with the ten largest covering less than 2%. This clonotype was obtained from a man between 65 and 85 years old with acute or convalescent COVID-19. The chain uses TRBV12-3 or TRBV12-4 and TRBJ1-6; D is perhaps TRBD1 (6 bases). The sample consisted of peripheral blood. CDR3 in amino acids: CASSTTGNSPLHF. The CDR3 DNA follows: TGTGCCAGCAGTACCACAGGGAATTCACCCCTCCACTTT.